This TCR beta chain was documented in a study of lymphopenia after photon versus proton radiotherapy. General study results and limits: After the lymphocyte nadir, photon-treated repertoires showed oligoclonal expansion, especially of CD8+ Temra cells. Authors raise, but do not show, better survival with proton therapy. Relative stability marked proton patients; photon patients lost diversity and naive cells. Post-nadir TCR diversity decline inversely tracked overall survival among those who died.

In germline, CDR1 is SNHLY, CDR2 FYNNEI. V lost 5 bases, J lost 4 bases, and 6 bases stayed unmatched. The CDR3 consists of 15 residues. The method was immunoSEQ multiplex PCR; TCRdb's version includes in-frame clones alone and lacks a portion of them. Of 68,000 or so clones listed, approximately 91% were seen once; the top ten hold approximately 2.6%. To note about this clone: Its matching antigen is unknown.

The rearrangement joins TRBV2 to TRBJ2-1; 9 positions match TRBD2. Material: peripheral blood, obtained from a patient treated with photon-based radiotherapy. This clonotype was obtained from a woman in her 70s with pancreatic cancer. The CDR3 reads CASSTGLAKYNEQFF. The CDR3 nucleotides are TGTGCCAGCAGTACTGGACTAGCGAAATACAATGAGCAGTTCTTC.